The 10 T cell receptor beta chains reported below all come from one sample, sequenced in a study of T cell responses to AZD1222 COVID-19 vaccine. Profiling relied on immunoSEQ multiplex PCR, and the TCRdb table lists in-frame clones only, not all of them. The sample has 80,000 to 85,000 clones, approximately 90% seen once. The source was peripheral blood, collected 28 days after the second AZD1222 dose. The receptors derive from an adult who received the AZD1222 COVID-19 vaccine.

The chain employs TRBV5-1 and TRBJ1-5, with TRBD1 identical over 9 bases. The CDR3 totals 15 residues. The V gene's germline CDR1 is SGHRS and CDR2 YFSETQ. The trim removed 0 bases at V and 5 bases at J, leaving 3 bases unmatched. CDR3 sequence reads: CASSLEGDRDQPQHF. The DNA of the CDR3 is TGCGCCAGCAGCTTGGAAGGGGACAGGGATCAGCCCCAGCATTTT.

The V and J genes are TRBV4-3 and TRBJ1-1, with no clear D. CDR1 is LGHNA and CDR2 is YSLEER in the germline V gene. The CDR3 length is 11 residues. With 0 bases removed from V and 8 bases from J, the gap between germline ends came to 4 bases. CDR3 nucleotides: TGCGCCAGCAGCCAAGACCAAGAAGCTTTCTTT. It is translated as CASSQDQEAFF.

This chain joins TRBV5-1 and TRBJ1-2; D is ambiguous. The germline V and J ends were trimmed by 7 bases and 3 bases, with 19 bases remaining between them. Germline values: CDR1 SGHRS, CDR2 YFSETQ. CDR3 length: 15 amino acids. CDR3 region: CASGSEPPWDYGYTF. CDR3 in DNA: TGCGCCAGCGGATCTGAACCCCCCTGGGACTATGGCTACACCTTC.

Only one count was recorded for this clone. The CDR3 reads CASSLVVGPGPYEQYF. CDR3 in DNA: TGTGCCAGCAGCTTAGTTGTGGGGCCAGGGCCTTACGAGCAGTACTTC. The chain is built from TRBV11-2 and TRBJ2-7; tentative D call: TRBD1 (5 bases). Deletions cut 1 base from V and 4 bases from J, with 17 bases between. The CDR3 loop spans 16 amino acids. CDR1 and CDR2 (germline): SGHAT, FQNNGV.

The chain uses TRBV28 and TRBJ2-1, with 9 bases identical to TRBD2. The CDR3 is 15 amino acids. The V and J ends lost 5 bases and 8 bases, in that order; junction bases with no gene match: 10. In germline, CDR1 is MDHEN, CDR2 SYDVKM. The CDR3 sequence: CASSEGLAFQDEQFF. The CDR3 coding sequence is TGTGCCAGCAGTGAGGGACTAGCATTTCAGGATGAGCAGTTCTTC.

The genes are TRBV20-1 and TRBJ1-1, with D perhaps matching TRBD1 (5 bases). Looked up from germline, CDR1 is DFQATT and CDR2 is SNEGSKA (reference sequence). The CDR3 is 11 residues long. V was clipped by 3 bases and J by 11 bases, with 13 bases between them. The CDR3 region is CSASSPGLAFF. In DNA, the CDR3 is TGCAGTGCTAGTTCCCCAGGGTTGGCTTTCTTT.

The chain employs TRBV10-3 and TRBJ2-1, with 8 bases identical to TRBD2. Trimming at V came to 2 bases and at J to 5 bases, leaving 8 bases not matched to a gene. CDR1 and CDR2 from the germline V gene are ENHRY and SYGVKD. CDR3 length: 16 amino acids. The CDR3 region has the DNA TGTGCCATCAGTGAGCTCCCAGCGGGAGCCAACAATGAGCAGTTCTTC. This translates into CAISELPAGANNEQFF.

The genes are TRBV5-4 and TRBJ2-7; 10 bases are a match to TRBD2. Germline-derived CDR1 and CDR2 are SGHNT and YYREEE (reference sequence). The CDR3 consists of 15 residues. V was pared by 0 bases and J by 4 bases, with 4 bases of the junction left unmatched. The chain's CDR3 is CASSLAASGSYEQYF. The CDR3 DNA follows: TGTGCCAGCAGCTTGGCGGCTAGCGGGAGTTACGAGCAGTACTTC.

This chain uses TRBV3-1 (or the pseudogene TRBV3-2) with TRBJ2-7; D is uncertain. CDR1 is LGHDT and CDR2 is YNNKEL in the germline V gene (reference sequence). Trimming cost V 0 bases and J 3 bases, with 6 bases left between them. This CDR3 is built from 13 residues. The CDR3 loop is CASSQDQSYEQYF. Written as DNA, the CDR3 is TGTGCCAGCAGCCAAGATCAGAGCTACGAGCAGTACTTC.

The chain employs TRBV6-5 and TRBJ2-1, with 7 nucleotides matching TRBD2. Losses at the gene ends were 2 bases for V and 7 bases for J; bases not matched to a gene: 5. The length of the CDR3 is 14 residues. The germline CDR1 and CDR2 sequences are MNHEY and SVGAGI. The CDR3 is CASSYPPGGNEQFF. The CDR3 DNA reads as TGTGCCAGCAGTTACCCCCCGGGAGGTAATGAGCAGTTCTTC.